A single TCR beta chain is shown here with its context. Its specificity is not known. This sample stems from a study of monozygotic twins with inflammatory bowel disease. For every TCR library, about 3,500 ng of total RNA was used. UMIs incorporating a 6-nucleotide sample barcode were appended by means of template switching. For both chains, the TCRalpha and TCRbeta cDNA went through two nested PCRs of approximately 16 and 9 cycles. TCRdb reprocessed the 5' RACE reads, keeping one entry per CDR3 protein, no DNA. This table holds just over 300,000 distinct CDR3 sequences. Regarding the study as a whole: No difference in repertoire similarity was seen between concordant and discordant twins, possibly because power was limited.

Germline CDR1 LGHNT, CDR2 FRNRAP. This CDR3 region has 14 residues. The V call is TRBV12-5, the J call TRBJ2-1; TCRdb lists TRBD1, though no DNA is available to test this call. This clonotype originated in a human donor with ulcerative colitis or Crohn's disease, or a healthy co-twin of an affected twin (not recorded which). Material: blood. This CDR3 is CASGSGTGRNEQFF.